The clone carrying this T cell receptor beta chain has just a few counts. The data derive from a study of T cell responses to AZD1222 COVID-19 vaccine. Sequencing used immunoSEQ multiplex PCR; TCRdb keeps in-frame clones, though not all of them. The table records approximately 190,000 clones, approximately 90% of them present only once. The CDR3 totals 17 residues. CDR1 SGHTA and CDR2 FQGNSA come from the germline V gene. V was clipped by 5 bases and J by 0 bases; unmatched bases: 5. The rearrangement uses TRBV7-2 and TRBJ2-2; 11 bases fit TRBD2. This sample comprised peripheral blood, obtained 28 days after the second dose of the MenACWY control vaccine. The receptor was isolated from an adult who received the MenACWY meningococcal vaccine as a control. The CDR3 loop is CASSVRTSGSNTGELFF. CDR3 nucleotides: TGTGCCAGCAGCGTACGGACTAGCGGGTCGAACACCGGGGAGCTGTTTTTT.